This TCR beta chain was identified in a study of T cell responses to AZD1222 COVID-19 vaccine. Details on this clone: Its target is not known.

This table comes from immunoSEQ multiplex PCR, and its TCRdb copy is limited to in-frame clones, with some not included. The top ten clones hold about 3.5% of a sample with approximately 200,000 clones, about 89% of them seen once. Overall study findings and caveats: The CD4 TCRs associated with vaccination extended across spike and predominated at 160-218 and 743-854.

The V segment lost 0 bases and the J segment 6 bases; nucleotides outside the gene matches: 2. This CDR3 comprises 13 residues. Germline CDR1 reads MNHNY; CDR2 reads SVGAGI (reference sequence). This rearrangement joins TRBV6-6 to TRBJ2-7, with 7 bases identical to TRBD2. Sequencing used peripheral blood, obtained 28 days after the second AZD1222 dose. This receptor was identified in an adult who received the AZD1222 COVID-19 vaccine. The CDR3 region is CASSYSGEGEQYF. DNA for the CDR3: TGTGCCAGCAGTTACTCAGGGGAGGGCGAGCAGTACTTC.